A single sample is the source of the 5 T cell receptor beta chains below, sequenced in a study of blood T cell repertoires in COVID-19. Sequencing was performed with immunoSEQ multiplex PCR; in TCRdb, only in-frame clones are kept and a portion is missing. The sample contains more than 45,000 clones, around 76% of which appear only once. Sequences were obtained from peripheral blood. Receptors originate from a human donor in a cohort sampled during active COVID-19.

V is TRBV23-1 and J is TRBJ1-5; D may be TRBD1 (5 bases). TRBV23-1 is an ORF, and what it does is uncertain. The CDR3 loop spans 18 amino acids. V gave up 3 bases and J gave up 0 bases, with 18 bases separating them. Written as DNA, the CDR3 is TGCGCCAGCAGTCATTCCGAACCGACAGCCGGTAGCAATCAGCCCCAGCATTTT. The encoded protein is CASSHSEPTAGSNQPQHF.

This sequence joins TRBV28 and TRBJ1-4; a possible D gene is TRBD1 (6 bases). This CDR3 region has 15 residues. V was clipped by 5 bases and J by 0 bases, with 10 bases between them. Germline V gene lookup returns CDR1 MDHEN and CDR2 SYDVKM. The CDR3 DNA sequence: TGTGCCAGCAGTGTAGGGGGTTCAACTAATGAAAAACTGTTTTTT. This encodes CASSVGGSTNEKLFF. Combining the CDR3 with reference TRBV28 and TRBJ1-4 gives the whole variable domain DVKVTQSSRYLVKRTGEKVFLECVQDMDHENMFWYRQDPGLGLRLIYFSYDVKMKEKGDIPEGYSVSREKKERFSLILESASTNQTSMYLCASSVGGSTNEKLFFGSGTQLSVL.

This chain links TRBV10-3 with TRBJ2-7; TRBD1 matches 7 bases. Germline trimming cut 2 bases from V and 5 bases from J; bases unmatched to any gene: 3. From germline, CDR1 is ENHRY and CDR2 SYGVKD. This CDR3 is built from 13 residues. The CDR3 DNA sequence: TGTGCCATCAGTGAGACAGGGGCCCACGAGCAGTACTTC. This sequence encodes CAISETGAHEQYF.

The chain couples TRBV28 to TRBJ1-4, with D perhaps matching TRBD1 (5 bases). The V gene's germline CDR1 is MDHEN and CDR2 SYDVKM. Trimming took off 11 bases at V and 3 bases at J, with 10 bases between the two ends. The length of the CDR3 is 12 residues. The CDR3 nucleotides are TGTGCCCTGGGGGGTCCTAATGAAAAACTGTTTTTT. This codes for CALGGPNEKLFF.

V gene TRBV28 combines with J gene TRBJ1-2; D perhaps matches TRBD1 (6 bases). This CDR3 is built from 17 residues. V was shortened by 7 bases and J by 5 bases, with 26 bases between the two germline ends. Germline CDR1 MDHEN, CDR2 SYDVKM. In nucleotides, the CDR3 is TGTGCCAGCACCCTTGGATTCCGGGGGGCTCGGGGGTATGGCTACACCTTC. Residues: CASTLGFRGARGYGYTF.